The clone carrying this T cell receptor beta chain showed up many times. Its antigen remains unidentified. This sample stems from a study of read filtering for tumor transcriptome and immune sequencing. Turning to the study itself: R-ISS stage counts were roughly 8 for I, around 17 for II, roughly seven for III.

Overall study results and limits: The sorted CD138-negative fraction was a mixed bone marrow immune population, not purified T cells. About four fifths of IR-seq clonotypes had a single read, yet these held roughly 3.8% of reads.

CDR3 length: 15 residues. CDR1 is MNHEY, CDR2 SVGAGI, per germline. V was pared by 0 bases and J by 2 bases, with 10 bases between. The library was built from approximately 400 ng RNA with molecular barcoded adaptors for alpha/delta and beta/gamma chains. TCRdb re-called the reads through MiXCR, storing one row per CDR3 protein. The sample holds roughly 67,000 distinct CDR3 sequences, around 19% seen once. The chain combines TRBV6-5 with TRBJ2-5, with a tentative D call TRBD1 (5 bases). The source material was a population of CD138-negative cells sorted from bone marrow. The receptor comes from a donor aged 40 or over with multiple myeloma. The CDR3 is CASSYSGRVQETQYF. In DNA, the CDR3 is TGTGCCAGCAGTTACTCGGGCAGGGTGCAAGAGACCCAGTACTTC.